This T cell receptor (beta chain) emerged from a study of T-cell reconstitution after alpha-beta-depleted transplantation in children. The CDR3 is made up of 15 amino acids. V gave up 5 bases and J gave up 3 bases, with 18 bases separating them. Germline CDR1 reads SGHRS; CDR2 reads YFSETQ. This sample's TCRbeta library carried unique molecular identifier barcodes. MiXCR was run by TCRdb on the PCR reads, yielding one entry per CDR3 protein. The data contain a few hundred thousand distinct CDR3 sequences, roughly 21% of them singletons. This clonotype has only a few counts. Sample: PBMCs from the stem cell graft donor, taken from the stem cell graft. The gene calls are TRBV5-1 and TRBJ2-7, with TRBD1 as a possible D gene (6 bases). The TCR originated in a human donor who donated a stem cell graft to a child with acute myeloid leukemia. CDR3 sequence (DNA): TGCGCCAGCAGTCGATCCGGGACACCGAACTACGAGCAGTACTTC. Residues: CASSRSGTPNYEQYF.